This T cell receptor (beta chain) derives from a study of regulatory T cells in long-lasting Graves disease. Regarding the study as a whole: Persistent disease was associated with favored TRBV28 usage and with favored use of TRBJ1-2 and TRBJ2-5. Public clonotype sharing was higher in persistent than newly diagnosed patients. The analysis examined peripheral blood only and excluded thyroid tissue.

Arm-PCR with iRepertoire HTBI primers amplified the CDR3 regions for these TCR beta libraries. MiXCR was run by TCRdb on the multiplex PCR reads, yielding one entry per CDR3 protein. The sample has about 400,000 distinct CDR3 sequences, around 20% seen once; the top ten hold less than 25%. This clonotype was seen many times. The antigen is unknown. The germline V gene has CDR1 DFQATT and CDR2 SNEGSKA (reference sequence). The V segment lost 3 bases and the J segment 2 bases; nucleotides outside the gene matches: 7. The CDR3 runs 14 residues. The sample's time point: persistent/refractory GD, antithyroid drugs over 5 years with positive TRAb. The authors made the TCR library using RNA they extracted from PBMCs. By American Thyroid Association guidelines, Graves' disease was diagnosed in the cohort.

This receptor was identified in a female donor with Graves disease. The chain joins TRBV20-1 to TRBJ2-7; TRBD1 matches 7 bases. The material was peripheral blood mononuclear cells (PBMCs), obtained when the disease was refractory, from a patient treated with antithyroid drugs. CDR3 in DNA: TGCAGTGCTAGCCTCCCAGGGGGTACCTACGAGCAGTACTTC. Protein product: CSASLPGGTYEQYF.